Presented here are 8 T cell receptor beta chains from one specimen sequenced in a study of blood T cell repertoires in COVID-19. Assay used: immunoSEQ multiplex PCR; TCRdb lists only in-frame clones, some missing. The table records about 340,000 clones, 92% of them present only once. Sequences were obtained from PBMCs or T cells enriched from blood (not recorded which). The receptors shown here come from a woman in her 30s who had recovered from COVID-19.

The CDR3 sequence: CATSSRVAGLNEKLFF. CDR3 DNA sequence: TGTGCCACCAGCTCCCGCGTGGCGGGGCTTAATGAAAAACTGTTTTTT. The J gene is TRBJ1-4, the V gene TRBV15; tentatively, D is TRBD1 (5 bases). The CDR3 loop spans 16 amino acids. Germline V CDR1 and CDR2: LNHNV, YYDKDF (reference sequence). V was trimmed by 5 bases and J by 4 bases, leaving 17 bases between them.

This chain connects TRBV11-2 to TRBJ2-5; unclear D gene. V lost 5 bases and J lost 5, with 18 bases in between. The CDR3 consists of 15 residues. Germline V gene sequence: CDR1 SGHAT, CDR2 FQNNGV. The CDR3 DNA reads TGTGCCAGCAGCCCCGCCACGAGGATACGGGAGACCCAGTACTTC. It translates to CASSPATRIRETQYF.

The chain couples TRBV5-1 to TRBJ2-3, with TRBD1 identical over 8 bases. Germline values: CDR1 SGHRS, CDR2 YFSETQ. The CDR3 extends over 15 amino acids. V lost 2 bases and J lost 3; bases outside the gene matches: 5. The DNA of the CDR3 is TGCGCCAGCAGCTTACAGGGGGAACCTACAGATACGCAGTATTTT. Translating it yields CASSLQGEPTDTQYF.

V usage is TRBV5-1 and J usage is TRBJ1-5, with D perhaps TRBD1 (6 bases). V was cut by 0 bases and J by 7 bases, with 8 bases left in between. Germline V gene lookup returns CDR1 SGHRS and CDR2 YFSETQ. CDR3 size: 13 residues. The CDR3 nucleotides read TGCGCCAGCAGCTTGGACAGGGCCCAGCCCCAGCATTTT. This gives the protein CASSLDRAQPQHF.

The V gene is TRBV7-3, the J gene TRBJ2-1, with TRBD2 identical over 8 bases. The junction had 10 bases not matched to a gene; V was cut back by 6 bases and J by 12 bases. The CDR3 runs to 13 residues. Germline CDR1 reads SGHTA; CDR2 reads FQGTGA. The CDR3 sequence is CASSPINGGVQFF. CDR3 DNA: TGTGCCAGCAGTCCAATTAACGGGGGGGTGCAGTTCTTC.

J is TRBJ1-1 and V is TRBV6-5, with 8 positions matching TRBD1. This CDR3 comprises 15 residues. From germline, CDR1 is MNHEY and CDR2 SVGAGI. J was trimmed by 2 bases and V by 2 bases; bases with no gene match: 4. CDR3 coding DNA: TGTGCCAGCAGTTACGACAGGGGCCGAAACACTGAAGCTTTCTTT. Protein product: CASSYDRGRNTEAFF.

This chain joins TRBV18 and TRBJ1-4; perhaps TRBD1 as D (5 bases). This CDR3 has 15 amino acids. The V and J ends lost 3 bases and 5 bases respectively, with 13 bases between them. Per germline, CDR1 KGHSH and CDR2 LQKENI. This CDR3 is CASSPGGTSNEKLFF. DNA for the CDR3: TGTGCCAGCTCACCTGGAGGGACCTCCAATGAAAAACTGTTTTTT.

This chain joins TRBV30 and TRBJ1-6; D perhaps matches TRBD1 (5 bases). Germline V lookup: CDR1 GTSNPN, CDR2 SVGIG (reference sequence). The CDR3 spans 11 residues. V lost 3 bases and J lost 12, with 9 bases in between. CDR3 in DNA: TGTGCCTGGAGGCAGGGAGGACCCCTCCACTTT. This codes for CAWRQGGPLHF.